This T cell receptor beta chain emerged from a study of cytomegalovirus exposure and HLA in healthy donors. The V and J ends lost 6 bases and 6 bases, in that order; junction bases with no gene match: 9. This CDR3 spans 15 amino acids. Germline loops: CDR1 MDHEN, CDR2 SYDVKM. PCR amplification relied on 60 Vbeta primers (plus 13 Jbeta primers). Only in-frame clones appear in the TCRdb table, and some are missing; sequencing was by immunoSEQ multiplex PCR. Here the sample spans 100,000 to 150,000 clones, around four fifths being singletons. The chain has TRBV28 and TRBJ2-2; TRBD1 matches 8 bases. The source of this sequence is a male donor in good health and CMV-seropositive. Sequences were obtained from PBMCs. Here the CDR3 DNA reads TGTGCCAGCAGGTCCGGACAGGGAGGTGCCGGGGAGCTGTTTTTT. Translation gives CASRSGQGGAGELFF.